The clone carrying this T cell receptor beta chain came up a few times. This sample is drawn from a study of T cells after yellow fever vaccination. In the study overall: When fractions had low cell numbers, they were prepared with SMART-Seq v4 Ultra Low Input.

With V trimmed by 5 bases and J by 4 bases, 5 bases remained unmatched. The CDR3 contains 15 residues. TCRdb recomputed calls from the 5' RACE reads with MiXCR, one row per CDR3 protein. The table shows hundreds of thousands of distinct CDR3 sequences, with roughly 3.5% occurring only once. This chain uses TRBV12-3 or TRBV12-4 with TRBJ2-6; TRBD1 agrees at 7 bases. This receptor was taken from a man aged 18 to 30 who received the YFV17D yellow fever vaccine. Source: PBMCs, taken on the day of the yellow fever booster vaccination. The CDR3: CASSLTGDGANVLTF. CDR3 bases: TGTGCCAGCAGTCTCACAGGGGACGGGGCCAACGTCCTGACTTTC.